These 8 T cell receptor beta chains originate from one sample sequenced in a study of blood T cells in healthy people across ages. A second 7 to 11 cycle PCR used barcoded and J-beta primers. A single record per CDR3 protein comes from TCRdb applying MiXCR to the 5' RACE reads. This table has roughly 2 million distinct CDR3 sequences, 40% to 55% appearing once. The specimen sequenced was blood. All receptors derive from a woman aged 40 to 55 in good health.

This clonotype was found many times. The gene calls are TRBV28 and TRBJ2-4, with 7 positions matching TRBD2. J was trimmed by 1 base and V by 5 bases; bases with no gene match: 8. The CDR3 contains 16 residues. CDR1 and CDR2 from the germline V gene are MDHEN and SYDVKM. CDR3 in amino acids: CASSEPGEGAKNIQYF. The CDR3 DNA follows: TGTGCCAGCAGTGAACCCGGGGAGGGGGCCAAAAACATTCAGTACTTC.

This clonotype was found a few times. The chain recombines TRBV4-2 with TRBJ2-7; 14 bases are shared with TRBD2. V lost 4 bases to trimming and J lost 0 bases; unmatched junction nucleotides: 8. CDR1 is LGHNA, CDR2 YNFKEQ, per germline. This CDR3 is 18 amino acids long. Written as DNA, the CDR3 is TGTGCCAGCAGCCGTTCCGGGACTAGCGGGGGATACTCCTACGAGCAGTACTTC. It translates to CASSRSGTSGGYSYEQYF.

This clonotype has a handful of counts. The chain combines TRBV20-1 with TRBJ2-1; D unclear. This CDR3 has 12 residues. Trimming removed 3 bases from V and 6 bases from J, with 9 bases in between. Germline V CDR1 and CDR2: DFQATT, SNEGSKA (reference sequence). The CDR3 here is CSASSGRNEQFF. The CDR3, as DNA: TGCAGTGCTAGTTCTGGGCGCAATGAGCAGTTCTTC.

This clonotype was detected only a few times. V and J are TRBV29-1 and TRBJ2-3; D is undetermined. Trimming removed 3 bases at V and 5 bases at J, with 15 bases between. Germline-derived CDR1 and CDR2 are SQVTM and ANQGSEA. This CDR3 is 14 amino acids long. DNA of the CDR3: TGCAGCGTTGACGAGCAACCCCCAGGAGATACGCAGTATTTT. Residues: CSVDEQPPGDTQYF.

This clonotype was recorded once. The chain joins TRBV5-4 to TRBJ2-2; the D is unclear. The V gene lost 4 bases and the J gene lost 3 bases, with 7 bases spanning the gap. CDR1 is SGHNT, CDR2 YYREEE, per germline (reference sequence). This CDR3 is 13 amino acids long. DNA for the CDR3: TGTGCCAGCAGCCCCTCTTACACCGGGGAGCTGTTTTTT. Its translation is CASSPSYTGELFF.

The chain uses TRBV20-1 and TRBJ2-1, with D possibly matching TRBD1 (6 bases). Trimming stripped 6 bases from V and 3 bases from J, with 12 bases between. Per the germline V gene, CDR1 is DFQATT and CDR2 is SNEGSKA (reference sequence). The CDR3 is made up of 13 amino acids. CDR3 DNA sequence: TGCAGTGCGGCCGGGACACTCTACAATGAGCAGTTCTTC. Protein product: CSAAGTLYNEQFF.

The chain employs TRBV6-2 or TRBV6-3 and TRBJ1-1; D is undetermined. V was pared by 2 bases and J by 3 bases, with 16 bases between. There are 16 residues in the CDR3. Germline CDR1 MNHEY, CDR2 SVGEGT. CDR3 sequence (DNA): TGTGCCAGCAGTTACGGGGTCAGCTCGGTGGACACTGAAGCTTTCTTT. It codes for CASSYGVSSVDTEAFF.

There are a few counts of this clonotype. CDR3 nucleotide sequence: TGCAGCGGTAGCAAGGGCTTCTTTGGGGGGCCCGCGGAGACCCAGTACTTC. This translates into CSGSKGFFGGPAETQYF. This chain connects TRBV29-1 to TRBJ2-5; either TRBD1 or TRBD2 may fit D (6 bases each). Germline V gene data show CDR1 as SQVTM and CDR2 as ANQGSEA. The length of the CDR3 is 17 residues. V was cut by 7 bases and J by 5 bases, with 29 bases left in between.